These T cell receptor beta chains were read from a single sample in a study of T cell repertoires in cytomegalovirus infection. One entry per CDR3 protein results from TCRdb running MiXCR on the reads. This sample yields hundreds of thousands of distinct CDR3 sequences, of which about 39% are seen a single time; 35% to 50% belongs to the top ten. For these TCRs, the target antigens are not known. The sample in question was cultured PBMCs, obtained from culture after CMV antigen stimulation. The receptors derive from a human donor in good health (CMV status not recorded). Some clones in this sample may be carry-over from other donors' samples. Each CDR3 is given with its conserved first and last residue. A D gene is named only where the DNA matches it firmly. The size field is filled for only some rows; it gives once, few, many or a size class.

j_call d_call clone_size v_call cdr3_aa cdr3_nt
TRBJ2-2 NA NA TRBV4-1 CASSHEPGSTGELFF TGCGCCAGCAGCCATGAACCGGGATCTACCGGGGAGCTGTTTTTT
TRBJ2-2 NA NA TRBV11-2 CASSLFRGGTGELFF TGTGCCAGCAGCTTATTCCGGGGTGGCACCGGGGAGCTGTTTTTT
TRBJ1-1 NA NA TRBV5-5 CASSKGMARMNTEAFF TGTGCCAGCAGCAAGGGGATGGCCAGAATGAACACTGAAGCTTTCTTT
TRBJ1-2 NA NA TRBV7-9 CASSPQGPGDGYTF TGTGCCAGCAGCCCCCAGGGCCCAGGGGATGGCTACACCTTC
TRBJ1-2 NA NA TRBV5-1 CASSLEDSDYGYTF TGCGCCAGCAGCTTGGAAGACAGCGACTATGGCTACACCTTC
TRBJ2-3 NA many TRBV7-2 CASSLVIARTDTQYF TGTGCCAGCAGCTTAGTTATAGCGCGCACAGATACGCAGTATTTT
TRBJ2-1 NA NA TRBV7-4 CATPVLSSYNEQFF TGTGCCACTCCCGTTCTCAGCTCCTACAATGAGCAGTTCTTC
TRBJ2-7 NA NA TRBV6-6 CASSADSAGIYEQYF TGTGCCAGCAGCGCCGACAGCGCCGGAATTTACGAGCAGTACTTC
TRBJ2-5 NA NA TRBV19 CASSISTLSRETQYF TGTGCCAGTAGTATATCGACTTTATCCAGGGAGACCCAGTACTTC
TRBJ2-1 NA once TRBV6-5 CASSYSVQRQNNEQFF TGTGCCAGCAGTTACTCAGTACAGCGTCAGAACAATGAGCAGTTCTTC
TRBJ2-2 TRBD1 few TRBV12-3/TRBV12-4 CASSLRVGMDRLGTGELFF TGTGCCAGCAGTCTCAGGGTGGGGATGGACAGGTTGGGGACCGGGGAGCTGTTTTTT
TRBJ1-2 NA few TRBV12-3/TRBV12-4 CASRDQANYGYTF TGTGCCAGCAGGGATCAGGCTAACTATGGCTACACCTTC
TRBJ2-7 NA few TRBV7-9 CASSGADSLTYEQYF TGTGCCAGCAGCGGGGCGGACAGCCTGACCTACGAGCAGTACTTC
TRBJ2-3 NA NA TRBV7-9 CASIGRRGGGDTQYF TGTGCCAGCATTGGGAGAAGGGGAGGAGGAGATACGCAGTATTTT
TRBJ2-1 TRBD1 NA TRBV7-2 CASRKDRGGYNEQFF TGTGCCAGCAGGAAGGACAGGGGTGGGTACAATGAGCAGTTCTTC
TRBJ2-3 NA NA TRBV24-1 CATSDFGNTQYF TGTGCCACCAGTGATTTCGGAAATACGCAGTATTTT
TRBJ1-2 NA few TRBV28 CASRQGGNGYTF TGTGCCAGCAGACAAGGCGGGAATGGCTACACCTTC